This paragraph reports one T cell receptor beta chain. Its antigen is not known. The data stem from a study of T-cell memory formation after mild COVID-19. Study-wide findings and caveats: CM and EM subsets held most contracting CD4+ clones; EMRA held CD8+ ones. CD4/CD8 balance held among clones contracting day 15 to 85, and later expanders leaned CD4+.

This CDR3 has 14 amino acids. The germline gives CDR1 LGHNA, CDR2 YSLEER. Trimming pared 3 bases from V and 2 bases from J, leaving 10 bases between. In TCRdb, the 5' RACE reads were re-called with MiXCR into one record per CDR3 protein. This repertoire shows 270,000 or so distinct CDR3 sequences, 15% to 20% found once; its top ten account for around a fifth. The sequence came from a young man who had mild COVID-19 (a few samples of this study predate the infection). Cell type and time point are not known. The sample was PBMCs or a T cell subset sorted from them (not recorded which). The chain joins TRBV4-3 to TRBJ1-2; D gene ambiguous. CDR3 sequence: CASSQGTANYGYTF. As DNA, the CDR3 is TGCGCCAGCAGCCAGGGTACAGCCAACTATGGCTACACCTTC.